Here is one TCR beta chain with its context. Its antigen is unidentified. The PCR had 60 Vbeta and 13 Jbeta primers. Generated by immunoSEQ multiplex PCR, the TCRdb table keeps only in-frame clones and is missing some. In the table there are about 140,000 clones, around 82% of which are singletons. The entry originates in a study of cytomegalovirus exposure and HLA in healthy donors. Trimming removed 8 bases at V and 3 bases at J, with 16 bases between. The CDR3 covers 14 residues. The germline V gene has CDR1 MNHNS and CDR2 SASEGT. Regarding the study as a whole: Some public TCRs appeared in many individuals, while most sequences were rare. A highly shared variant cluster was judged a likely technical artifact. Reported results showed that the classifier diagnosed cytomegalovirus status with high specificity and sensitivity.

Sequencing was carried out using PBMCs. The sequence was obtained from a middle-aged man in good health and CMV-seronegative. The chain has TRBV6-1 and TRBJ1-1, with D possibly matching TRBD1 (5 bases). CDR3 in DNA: TGTGCCAGCGTGGTTCAGGGTGGAGACACTGAAGCTTTCTTT. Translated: CASVVQGGDTEAFF.